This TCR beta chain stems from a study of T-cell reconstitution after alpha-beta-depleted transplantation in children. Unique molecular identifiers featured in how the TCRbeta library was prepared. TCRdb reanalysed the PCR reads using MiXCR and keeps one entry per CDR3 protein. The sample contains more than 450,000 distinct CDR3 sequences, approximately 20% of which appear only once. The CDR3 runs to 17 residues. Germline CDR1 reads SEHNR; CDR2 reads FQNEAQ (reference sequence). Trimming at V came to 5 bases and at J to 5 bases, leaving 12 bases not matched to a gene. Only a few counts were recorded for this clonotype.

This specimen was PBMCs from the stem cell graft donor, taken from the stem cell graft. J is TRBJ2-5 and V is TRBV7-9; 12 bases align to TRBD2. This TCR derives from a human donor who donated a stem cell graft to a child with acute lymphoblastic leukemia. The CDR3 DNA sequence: TGTGCCAGCAGCCCCGGCTGGGAGACTAGCGGGAGTGAGACCCAGTACTTC. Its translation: CASSPGWETSGSETQYF.